The entry that follows covers one T cell receptor beta chain sequence. Its antigen is unknown. The V and J ends lost 4 bases and 3 bases, in that order; junction bases with no gene match: 7. The CDR3 sequence is 14 residues long. Germline V CDR1 and CDR2: SGHNT, YYREEE (reference sequence). These data come from a study of T cell repertoires in cytomegalovirus infection. Across the whole study: HLA-B-restricted CMV epitopes that are well studied, plus recently identified HLA-C-restricted ones, were used by the study. Public TCR beta signatures provided an indication of both CMV infection and a matching HLA type. Study-wide results and limits: Carriers of CMV plus the relevant HLA were identified by cumulative public TCR beta family frequency. Dominating the ex vivo response were TCR beta clonotypes that were CMV-specific and HLA-C-restricted.

Using its own MiXCR run on the reads, TCRdb lists one record per CDR3 protein. Of approximately 260,000 distinct CDR3 sequences in the sample, roughly a fifth were seen once. Sequencing used cultured PBMCs, obtained from culture after CMV antigen stimulation. The sequence was obtained from a human donor in good health (CMV status not recorded). Some clones in this sample may be carry-over from other donors' samples. The rearrangement joins TRBV5-4 to TRBJ2-7, with 7 positions matching TRBD1. As DNA, the CDR3 is TGTGCCAGCAGCCCCAAGGGGGCCGACTACGAGCAGTACTTC. It is translated as CASSPKGADYEQYF.